This T cell receptor (beta chain) comes out of a study of tumor-infiltrating lymphocytes in primary liver carcinoma. This CDR3 is 17 amino acids long. V was cut by 2 bases and J by 0 bases, with 14 bases left in between. Germline lookup yields CDR1 MNHEY and CDR2 SVGAGI. Blood RNA was derived from unsorted whole blood, and germline DNA was extracted too. Priming with a constant-region primer yielded TCR beta cDNA from 450 to 600 ng total RNA. Generation of the TCR beta libraries relied on three nested multiplex PCR rounds using slightly modified ARM-PCR. Rounds one and two of PCR, each of 10 cycles, were primed with TRBV1-TRBV30 forward primers and a C-beta reverse primer. TCRdb fed the multiplex PCR reads into MiXCR, producing one record per CDR3 protein. Of about 180,000 distinct CDR3 sequences listed, 50% to 75% are singletons.

This TCR came from a middle-aged man with primary liver carcinoma and hepatitis B virus infection. The sample taken for sequencing was peripheral blood. The rearrangement links TRBV6-5 to TRBJ1-3; weak D call: TRBD1 (5 bases). The CDR3 here is CASSYAGAGLSGNTIYF. CDR3 in DNA: TGTGCCAGCAGTTACGCGGGCGCGGGGCTCTCTGGAAACACCATATATTTT.